This T cell receptor (beta chain) was found in a study of blood T cell repertoires in COVID-19. Study summary: Samples representing acute and convalescent COVID-19 were sourced from the United States, Italy and Spain. T cells, B-cell-depleted T cells, or PBMCs provided the cDNA or gDNA that served as material.

As originally analysed: Estimation of nucleated cell counts relied on the amplification of reference gene primers. Using immunoSEQ multiplex PCR, the repertoire was profiled, and TCRdb retains in-frame clones only, with some absent. V and J calls plus clone size are reproduced from that table; the DNA served to infer D and trimming. Of 45,000 to 55,000 clones detected, roughly 85% appear once; the ten largest clones hold over 4.5%. This clone was detected once. Germline values: CDR1 MNHEY, CDR2 SVGAGI. This CDR3 has 12 residues. Trimming shortened V by 11 bases and J by 5 bases, and 15 bases separated the two germline ends.

The sample consisted of peripheral blood. The chain is built from TRBV6-5 and TRBJ1-1; no firm D call. This TCR was recovered from a human donor in a cohort sampled during active COVID-19. The CDR3 coding sequence is TGTGCCCTCAGCTCCTACGGGACTGAAGCTTTCTTT. It translates to CALSSYGTEAFF.